Listed here are 7 T cell receptor beta chains from one sample, sequenced in a study of OX40 agonist ivuxolimab in advanced cancers. The data were produced by immunoSEQ multiplex PCR, yet TCRdb's version contains in-frame clones alone and is incomplete. The sample lists about 88,000 clones, approximately 85% occurring once. The specimen was CD4+ or CD8+ T cells sorted from blood, collected in a trial of the OX40 agonist ivuxolimab. These receptors were collected from an adult with an advanced solid tumor such as melanoma, head and neck, liver or kidney cancer.

This clone appeared a single time. The V call is TRBV9, the J call TRBJ1-5; D gene uncertain. The CDR3 is 14 amino acids. V lost 0 bases, J lost 1 base, and 5 bases lay in between. In germline, CDR1 is SGDLS, CDR2 YYNGEE. The chain's CDR3 is CASSVGSSNQPQHF. The CDR3 nucleotides are TGTGCCAGCAGCGTAGGGTCCAGCAATCAGCCCCAGCATTTT.

The chain joins TRBV10-3 to TRBJ2-2, with 9 bases matching TRBD1. With 10 bases clipped from V and 4 bases from J, the junction kept 7 bases outside the gene matches. Germline lookup yields CDR1 ENHRY and CDR2 SYGVKD. The CDR3 loop spans 14 amino acids. CDR3 sequence: CATTGTGRTGELFF. For the CDR3, the DNA is TGTGCCACAACCGGGACAGGGCGCACCGGGGAGCTGTTTTTT.

The chain employs TRBV30 and TRBJ2-3; 7 bases are shared with TRBD2. This CDR3 is 12 amino acids long. The V gene's germline CDR1 is GTSNPN and CDR2 SVGIG (reference sequence). V shed 5 bases and J 8 bases; nucleotides not matched to a gene: 7. The DNA for the CDR3 is TGTGCCTGGGGGAGGGGAGATGGTACGCAGTATTTT. Its translation: CAWGRGDGTQYF.

This rearrangement joins TRBV6-5 to TRBJ2-7; D is possibly TRBD1 (5 bases). The CDR3 contains 14 residues. The germline V gene encodes CDR1 MNHEY and CDR2 SVGAGI. Trimming removed 6 bases at V and 7 bases at J, with 19 bases between. The CDR3 protein is CASRMGRQGGEQYF. For the CDR3, the DNA is TGTGCCAGCAGGATGGGGCGCCAGGGCGGAGAGCAGTACTTC.

The chain carries TRBV4-2 and TRBJ2-1; 13 bases match TRBD2. The germline gives CDR1 LGHNA, CDR2 YNFKEQ. The CDR3 runs to 18 residues. V shed 7 bases, J shed 8 bases, and the junction held 17 bases outside the gene matches. The CDR3 DNA is TGTGCCAGCACCCCCAGGGGGACTAGCGGGGTCTTCACGTATGAGCAGTTCTTC. It encodes CASTPRGTSGVFTYEQFF.

CDR3 DNA sequence: TGTGCCAGCTCACCGGCGGGGAGTGTTGCCGAGCAGTACTTC. It is translated as CASSPAGSVAEQYF. The rearrangement joins TRBV18 to TRBJ2-7; tentative D call: TRBD2 (6 bases). Looked up from germline, CDR1 is KGHSH and CDR2 is LQKENI. V gave up 3 bases and J gave up 6 bases, with 15 bases separating them. The CDR3 extends over 14 amino acids.

The chain links TRBV7-6 to TRBJ1-5; D unclear. There are 15 residues in the CDR3. The V gene lost 5 bases and the J gene lost 7 bases, with 18 bases spanning the gap. Germline-derived CDR1 and CDR2 are SGHVS and FNYEAQ. The CDR3 region is CASSPVVGLKQPQHF. The CDR3 DNA reads TGTGCCAGCAGCCCGGTGGTGGGGTTGAAGCAGCCCCAGCATTTT.